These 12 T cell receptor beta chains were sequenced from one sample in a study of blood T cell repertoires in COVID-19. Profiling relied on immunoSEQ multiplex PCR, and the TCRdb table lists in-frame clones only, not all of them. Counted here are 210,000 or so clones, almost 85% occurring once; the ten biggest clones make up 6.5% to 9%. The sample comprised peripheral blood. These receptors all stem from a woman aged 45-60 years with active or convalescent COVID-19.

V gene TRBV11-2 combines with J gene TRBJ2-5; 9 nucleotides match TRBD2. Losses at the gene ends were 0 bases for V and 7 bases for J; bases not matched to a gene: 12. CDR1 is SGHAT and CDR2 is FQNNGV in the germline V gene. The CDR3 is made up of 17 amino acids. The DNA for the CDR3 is TGTGCCAGCAGCTTAGATGGGAGCGCTAGCGGGGCGAGGACCCAGTACTTC. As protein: CASSLDGSASGARTQYF.

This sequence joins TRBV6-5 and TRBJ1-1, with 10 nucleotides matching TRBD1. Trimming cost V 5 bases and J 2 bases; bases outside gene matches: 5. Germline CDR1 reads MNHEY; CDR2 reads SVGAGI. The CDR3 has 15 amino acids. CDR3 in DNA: TGTGCCAGCAGTACTAGGGACAGGGGTAACACTGAAGCTTTCTTT. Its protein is CASSTRDRGNTEAFF.

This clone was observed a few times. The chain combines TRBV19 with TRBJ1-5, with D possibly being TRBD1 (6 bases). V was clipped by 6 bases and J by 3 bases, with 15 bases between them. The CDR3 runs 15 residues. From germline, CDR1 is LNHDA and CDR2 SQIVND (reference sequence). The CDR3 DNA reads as TGTGCCAGTAGACCCGGGACACCCAACAATCAGCCCCAGCATTTT. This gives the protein CASRPGTPNNQPQHF.

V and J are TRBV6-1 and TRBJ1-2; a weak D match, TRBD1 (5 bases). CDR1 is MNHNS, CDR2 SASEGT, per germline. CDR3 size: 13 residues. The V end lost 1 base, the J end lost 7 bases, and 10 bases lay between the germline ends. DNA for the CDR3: TGTGCCAGCAGTGAAGAAGGGGTCGGTGGCTACACCTTC. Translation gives CASSEEGVGGYTF.

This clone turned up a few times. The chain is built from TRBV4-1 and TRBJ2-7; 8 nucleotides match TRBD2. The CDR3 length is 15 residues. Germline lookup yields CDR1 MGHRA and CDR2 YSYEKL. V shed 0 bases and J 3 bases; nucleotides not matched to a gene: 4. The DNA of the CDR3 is TGCGCCAGCAGCCAAGATCTCCTAGCGGGCTACGAGCAGTACTTC. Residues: CASSQDLLAGYEQYF.

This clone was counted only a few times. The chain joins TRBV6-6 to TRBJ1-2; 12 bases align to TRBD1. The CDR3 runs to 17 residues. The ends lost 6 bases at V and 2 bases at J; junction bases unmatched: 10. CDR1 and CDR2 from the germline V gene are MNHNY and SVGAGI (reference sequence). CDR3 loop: CASRRTGTGGANYGYTF. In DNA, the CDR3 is TGTGCCAGCAGGCGAACCGGGACAGGGGGCGCAAACTATGGCTACACCTTC.

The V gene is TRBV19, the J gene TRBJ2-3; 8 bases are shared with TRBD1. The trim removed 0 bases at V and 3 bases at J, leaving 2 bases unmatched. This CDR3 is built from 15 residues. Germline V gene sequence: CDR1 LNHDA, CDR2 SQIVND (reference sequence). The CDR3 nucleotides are TGTGCCAGTAGTATAGACGGACAGGGAACAGATACGCAGTATTTT. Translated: CASSIDGQGTDTQYF.

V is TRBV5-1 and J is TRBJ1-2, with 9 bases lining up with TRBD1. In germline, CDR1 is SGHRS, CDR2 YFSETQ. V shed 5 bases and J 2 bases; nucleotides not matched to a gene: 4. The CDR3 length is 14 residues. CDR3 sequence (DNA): TGCGCCAGCAGTTCCACAGGGGGCAACTATGGCTACACCTTC. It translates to CASSSTGGNYGYTF.

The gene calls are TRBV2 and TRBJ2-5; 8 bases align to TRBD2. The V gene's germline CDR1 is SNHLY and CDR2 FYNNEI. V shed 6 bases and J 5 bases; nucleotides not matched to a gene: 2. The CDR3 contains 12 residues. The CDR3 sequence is CASRLAGETQYF. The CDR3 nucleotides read TGTGCCAGCAGGCTAGCGGGTGAGACCCAGTACTTC. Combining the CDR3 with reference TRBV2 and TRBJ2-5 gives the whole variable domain EPEVTQTPSHQVTQMGQEVILRCVPISNHLYFYWYRQILGQKVEFLVSFYNNEISEKSEIFDDQFSVERPDGSNFTLKIRSTKLEDSAMYFCASRLAGETQYFGPGTRLLVL.

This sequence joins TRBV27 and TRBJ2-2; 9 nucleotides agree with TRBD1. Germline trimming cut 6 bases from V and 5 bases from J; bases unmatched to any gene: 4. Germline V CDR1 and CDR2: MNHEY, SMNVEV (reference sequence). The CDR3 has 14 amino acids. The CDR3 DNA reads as TGTGCCAGCAGCCGGGACAGGGTAACCGGGGAGCTGTTTTTT. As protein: CASSRDRVTGELFF.

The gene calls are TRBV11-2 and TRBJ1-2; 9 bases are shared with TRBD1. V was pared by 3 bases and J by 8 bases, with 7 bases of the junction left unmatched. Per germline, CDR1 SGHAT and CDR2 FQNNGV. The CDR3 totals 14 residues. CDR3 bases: TGTGCCAGCAGCTTGGGGACAGGGTTACAGGGCTACACCTTC. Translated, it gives CASSLGTGLQGYTF.

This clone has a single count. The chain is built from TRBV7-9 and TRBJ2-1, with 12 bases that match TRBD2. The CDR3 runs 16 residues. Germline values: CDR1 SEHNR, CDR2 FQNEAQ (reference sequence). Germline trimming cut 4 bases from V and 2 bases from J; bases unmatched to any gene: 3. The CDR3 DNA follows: TGTGCCAGCAGCTCCGGACTAGCGGGAACCTACAATGAGCAGTTCTTC. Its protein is CASSSGLAGTYNEQFF.